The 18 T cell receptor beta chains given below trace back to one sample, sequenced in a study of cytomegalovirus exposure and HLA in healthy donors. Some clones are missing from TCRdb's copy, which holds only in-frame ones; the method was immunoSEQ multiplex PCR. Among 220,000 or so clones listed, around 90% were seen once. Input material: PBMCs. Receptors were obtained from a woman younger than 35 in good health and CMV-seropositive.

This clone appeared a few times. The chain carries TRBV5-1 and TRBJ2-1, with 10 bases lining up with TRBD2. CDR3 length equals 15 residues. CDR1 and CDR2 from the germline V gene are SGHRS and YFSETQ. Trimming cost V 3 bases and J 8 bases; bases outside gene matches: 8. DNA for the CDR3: TGCGCCAGCAGCTCCAGCGGGAGGGTGGTCGATGAGCAGTTCTTC. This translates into CASSSSGRVVDEQFF.

CDR3 bases: TGTGCCAGCAGTTTCACTAGAGGACAGGCAAATGAGCAGTTCTTC. Its protein product is CASSFTRGQANEQFF. V is TRBV27 and J is TRBJ2-1; 7 bases are a match to TRBD1. V shed 3 bases, J shed 7 bases, and the junction held 9 bases outside the gene matches. The germline CDR1 and CDR2 sequences are MNHEY and SMNVEV (reference sequence). The length of the CDR3 is 15 residues.

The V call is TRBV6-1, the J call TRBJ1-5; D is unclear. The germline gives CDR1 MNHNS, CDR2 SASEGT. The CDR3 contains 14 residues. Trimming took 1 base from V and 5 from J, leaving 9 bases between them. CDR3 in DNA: TGTGCCAGCAGTGAAGGGCCAGGTTATCAGCCCCAGCATTTT. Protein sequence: CASSEGPGYQPQHF.

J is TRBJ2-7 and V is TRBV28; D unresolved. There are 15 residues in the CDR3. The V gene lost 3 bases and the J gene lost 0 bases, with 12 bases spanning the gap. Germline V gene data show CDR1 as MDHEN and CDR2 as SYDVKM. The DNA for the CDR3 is TGTGCCAGCAGTTTGAGAGTAGCTCCCTCCTACGAGCAGTACTTC. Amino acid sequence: CASSLRVAPSYEQYF.

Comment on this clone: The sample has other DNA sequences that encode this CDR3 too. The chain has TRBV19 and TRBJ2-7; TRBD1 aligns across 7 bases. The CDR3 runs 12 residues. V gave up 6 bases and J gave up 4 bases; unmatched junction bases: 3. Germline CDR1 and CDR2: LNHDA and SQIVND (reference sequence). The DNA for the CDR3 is TGTGCCAGTAGCCCAGGGGGTTACGAGCAGTACTTC. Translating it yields CASSPGGYEQYF.

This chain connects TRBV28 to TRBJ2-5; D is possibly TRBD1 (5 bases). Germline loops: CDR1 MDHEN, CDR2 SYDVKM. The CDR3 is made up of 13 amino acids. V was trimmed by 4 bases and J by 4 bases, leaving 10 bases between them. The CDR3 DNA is TGTGCCAGCAGTTCAGGGTACAGAGAGACCCAGTACTTC. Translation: CASSSGYRETQYF.

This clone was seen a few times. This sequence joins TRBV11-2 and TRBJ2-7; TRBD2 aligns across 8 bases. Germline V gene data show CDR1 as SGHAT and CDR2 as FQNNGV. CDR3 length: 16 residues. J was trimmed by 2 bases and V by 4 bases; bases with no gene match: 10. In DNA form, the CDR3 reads TGTGCCAGCAGCTCTCCCACTTTAGCGGGACCCTACGAGCAGTACTTC. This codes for CASSSPTLAGPYEQYF.

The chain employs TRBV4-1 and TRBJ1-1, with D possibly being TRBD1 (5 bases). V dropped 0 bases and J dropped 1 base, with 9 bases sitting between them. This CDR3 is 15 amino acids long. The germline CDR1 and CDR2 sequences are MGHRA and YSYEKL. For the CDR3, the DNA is TGCGCCAGCAGCCAAGAGCCCAGGGAGAACACTGAAGCTTTCTTT. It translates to CASSQEPRENTEAFF.

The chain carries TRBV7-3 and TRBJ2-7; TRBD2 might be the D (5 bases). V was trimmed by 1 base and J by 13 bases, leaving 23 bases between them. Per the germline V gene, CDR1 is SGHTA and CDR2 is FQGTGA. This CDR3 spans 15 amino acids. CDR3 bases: TGTGCCAGCAGCTTAAAGGGCGGGCTAGCTTGTGACCCCTACTTC. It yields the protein CASSLKGGLACDPYF.

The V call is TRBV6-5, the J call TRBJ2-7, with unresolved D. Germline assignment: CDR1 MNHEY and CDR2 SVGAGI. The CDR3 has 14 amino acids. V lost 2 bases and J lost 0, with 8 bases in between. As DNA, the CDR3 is TGTGCCAGCAGTTACGGTGTCGGCTCCTACGAGCAGTACTTC. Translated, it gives CASSYGVGSYEQYF.

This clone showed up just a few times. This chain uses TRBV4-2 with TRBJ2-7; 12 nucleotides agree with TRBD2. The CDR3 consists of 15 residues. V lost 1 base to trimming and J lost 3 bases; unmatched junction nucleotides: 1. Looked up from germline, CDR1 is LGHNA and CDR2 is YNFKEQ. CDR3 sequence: CASSQGTSGIYEQYF. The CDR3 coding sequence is TGTGCCAGCAGCCAAGGGACTAGCGGGATCTACGAGCAGTACTTC.

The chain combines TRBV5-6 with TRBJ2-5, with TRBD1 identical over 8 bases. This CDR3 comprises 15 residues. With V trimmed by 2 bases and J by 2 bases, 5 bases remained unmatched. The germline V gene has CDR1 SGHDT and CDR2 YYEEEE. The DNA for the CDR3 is TGTGCCAGCAGCTTCCCCGGGGACAGGCAAGAGACCCAGTACTTC. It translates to CASSFPGDRQETQYF.

The CDR3 reads CASSLETAASSYEQYF. The CDR3 DNA is TGTGCCAGCAGCTTAGAGACAGCTGCGAGCTCCTACGAGCAGTACTTC. The V and J genes are TRBV7-6 and TRBJ2-7, with a weak D call TRBD1 (5 bases). This CDR3 contains 16 residues. Per germline, CDR1 SGHVS and CDR2 FNYEAQ. Trimming stripped 1 base from V and 0 bases from J, with 13 bases between.

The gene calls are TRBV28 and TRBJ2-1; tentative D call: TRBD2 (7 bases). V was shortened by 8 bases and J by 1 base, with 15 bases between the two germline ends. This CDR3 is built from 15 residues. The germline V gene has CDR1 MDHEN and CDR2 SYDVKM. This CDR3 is CASRRGGESYNEQFF. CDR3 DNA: TGTGCCAGCCGAAGAGGGGGGGAATCCTACAATGAGCAGTTCTTC.

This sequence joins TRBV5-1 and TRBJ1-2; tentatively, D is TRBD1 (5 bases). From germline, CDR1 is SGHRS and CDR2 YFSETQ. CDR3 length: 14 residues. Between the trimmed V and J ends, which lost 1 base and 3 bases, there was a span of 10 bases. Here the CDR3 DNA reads TGCGCCAGCAGCTTGAGACAGCTAGACTATGGCTACACCTTC. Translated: CASSLRQLDYGYTF. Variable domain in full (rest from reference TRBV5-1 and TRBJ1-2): KAGVTQTPRYLIKTRGQQVTLSCSPISGHRSVSWYQQTPGQGLQFLFEYFSETQRNKGNFPGRFSGRQFSNSRSEMNVSTLELGDSALYLCASSLRQLDYGYTFGSGTRLTVV.

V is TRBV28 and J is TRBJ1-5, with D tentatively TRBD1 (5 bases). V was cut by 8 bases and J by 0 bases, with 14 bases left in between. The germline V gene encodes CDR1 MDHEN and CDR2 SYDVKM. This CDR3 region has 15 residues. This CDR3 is CASGDGGYSNQPQHF. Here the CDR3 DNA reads TGTGCCAGCGGAGACGGGGGTTATAGCAATCAGCCCCAGCATTTT.

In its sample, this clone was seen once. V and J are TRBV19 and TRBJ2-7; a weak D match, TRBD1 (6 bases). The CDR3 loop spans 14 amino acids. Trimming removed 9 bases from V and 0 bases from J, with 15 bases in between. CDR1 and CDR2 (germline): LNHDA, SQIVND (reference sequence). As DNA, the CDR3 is TGTGCCAGCGCCGGGACAACATACTCCTACGAGCAGTACTTC. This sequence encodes CASAGTTYSYEQYF.

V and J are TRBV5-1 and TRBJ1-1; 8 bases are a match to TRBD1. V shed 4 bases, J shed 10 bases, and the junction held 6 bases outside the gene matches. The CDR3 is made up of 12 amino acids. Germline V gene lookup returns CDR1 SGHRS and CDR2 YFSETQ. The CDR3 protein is CASSTDRGLAFF. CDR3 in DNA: TGCGCCAGCAGCACAGACAGGGGACTAGCTTTCTTT.